The TCR beta chain described here comes from a study of blood T cell repertoires in COVID-19. As for the study in general: Specimens from acute and convalescent COVID-19 originated in the United States, Italy and Spain.

Repertoires were generated with immunoSEQ multiplex PCR, while TCRdb's copy carries only in-frame clones and drops some. The data hold about 300,000 clones, with approximately 84% observed a single time. J lost 2 bases, V lost 2 bases, and 6 bases had no gene match. The germline V gene encodes CDR1 ENHRY and CDR2 SYGVKD. The CDR3 is 15 residues long. This clone was observed once. Seattle's enrolled individuals joined amid active infection and were then monitored longitudinally. V usage is TRBV10-3 and J usage is TRBJ2-7, with 7 positions matching TRBD1. This TCR was sampled from a human donor with COVID-19, enrolled during active disease. The donor label of this sample is uncertain. The material sequenced was peripheral blood. CDR3 nucleotides: TGTGCCATCAGTGAGCCACAGGGGCGAACCTACGAGCAGTACTTC. Protein product: CAISEPQGRTYEQYF.